The 30 T cell receptor beta chains listed next were all sequenced from one sample in a study of prognosis after radiotherapy for stage I lung cancer (dated by TCRdb to 2020 to 2022). Sequencing instrument: Illumina HiSeq 3000. Two rounds of multiplex PCR were performed to amplify the TCR beta CDR3 region from genomic DNA. In the first PCR round, primers specific to each TRBV and TRBJ gene were used, and the primer sequences were filed in Chinese patent CN105087789A. TCRdb's own reprocessing of the public reads used fastp at Q25 and MiXCR and kept productive beta chains. Every distinct CDR3 protein forms one entry, paired with its most common genes and DNA. Here the sample has tens of thousands of distinct CDR3 sequences; more than 45% occur a single time. Of the sample, more than 13% falls within the top ten clones. Sequences were derived from PBMCs, sampled before or after stereotactic body radiation therapy (not recorded which). These receptors were obtained from a donor aged 50 or older with non-small cell lung cancer.

This clonotype has ten or more counts. The chain links TRBV7-9 to TRBJ2-3; D might be TRBD2 (7 bases). The CDR3 consists of 16 residues. V gave up 4 bases and J gave up 0 bases, with 14 bases separating them. Germline V gene data show CDR1 as SEHNR and CDR2 as FQNEAQ (reference sequence). This CDR3 is CASSSAGAGSTDTQYF. DNA of the CDR3: TGTGCCAGCAGCTCCGCGGGGGCAGGTAGCACAGATACGCAGTATTTT.

This clonotype was counted many times. The chain's CDR3 is CASSQDWGGMSSYNEQFF. CDR3 DNA sequence: TGCGCCAGCAGCCAAGATTGGGGAGGGATGAGCTCCTACAATGAGCAGTTCTTC. This chain joins TRBV4-3 and TRBJ2-1, with 7 bases identical to TRBD2. CDR1 is LGHNA, CDR2 YSLEER, per germline. Unmatched junction bases numbered 8, after V lost 0 bases and J lost 0 bases. The length of the CDR3 is 18 residues.

This clonotype was recorded at least ten times. This chain connects TRBV3-1 to TRBJ2-5; 10 bases agree with TRBD2. The CDR3 consists of 16 residues. Trimming at V came to 4 bases and at J to 13 bases, leaving 18 bases not matched to a gene. Germline V gene data show CDR1 as LGHDT and CDR2 as YNNKEL (reference sequence). Written as DNA, the CDR3 is TGTGCCAGCAGCCCGACGGGAGCGGGGGGGAGAGTACCATTGTACTTC. Residues: CASSPTGAGGRVPLYF.

As regards this clonotype: A read error may produce the germline difference seen at one junction end. V usage is TRBV6-8 and J usage is TRBJ2-3; 10 bases are a match to TRBD2. This CDR3 is built from 15 residues. Germline CDR1 MNHGY, CDR2 SAAAGT. CDR3 in DNA: TGTGCCATCAGTCACAGCGGGAGGGAGACATATACGCAGTATTTT. Protein product: CAISHSGRETYTQYF.

This clonotype has ten or more counts. This chain connects TRBV5-6 to TRBJ2-1; D unclear. CDR3 length: 13 residues. V was cut by 5 bases and J by 5 bases, with 11 bases left in between. Germline V lookup: CDR1 SGHDT, CDR2 YYEEEE. CDR3 loop: CASRPPGNNEQFF. The CDR3 DNA is TGTGCCAGCAGACCCCCGGGTAACAATGAGCAGTTCTTC. Using reference TRBV5-6 and TRBJ2-1 for the parts outside the CDR3, the full variable domain is DAGVTQSPTHLIKTRGQQVTLRCSPKSGHDTVSWYQQALGQGPQFIFQYYEEEERQRGNFPDRFSGHQFPNYSSELNVNALLLGDSALYLCASRPPGNNEQFFGPGTRLTVL.

This clonotype was counted at least ten times. J is TRBJ1-6 and V is TRBV4-2; 9 nucleotides match TRBD1. The CDR3 covers 16 residues. The V and J ends lost 0 bases and 13 bases, in that order; junction bases with no gene match: 10. Per the germline V gene, CDR1 is LGHNA and CDR2 is YNFKEQ. In nucleotides, the CDR3 is TGTGCCAGCAGCCAAGATCCGTTGCGACAGGGGGACCCCCTCCACTTT. Protein: CASSQDPLRQGDPLHF.

Ten or more counts support this clonotype. The chain links TRBV9 to TRBJ2-3; TRBD2 aligns across 9 bases. Germline V CDR1 and CDR2: SGDLS, YYNGEE. Trimming took 0 bases from V and 8 from J; bases not matched to a gene: 13. The CDR3 totals 17 residues. The CDR3, as DNA: TGTGCCAGCAGCGTAGCTACCCTAGCGGGGCCCTTGGCTACGCAGTATTTT. The encoded protein is CASSVATLAGPLATQYF.

The chain carries TRBV19 and TRBJ2-5; the D call may be TRBD1 or TRBD2 (6 bases each). CDR1 and CDR2 (germline): LNHDA, SQIVND (reference sequence). This CDR3 spans 14 amino acids. Trimming left V 9 bases short and J 8 bases short, with 22 bases between. The CDR3 sequence: CASRGGTAGNTQYF. CDR3 DNA sequence: TGTGCCAGCCGAGGGGGGACCGCCGGTAATACCCAGTACTTC.

By sample fraction, this clonotype is medium-sized. The chain couples TRBV12-3 or TRBV12-4 to TRBJ1-1; D is perhaps TRBD1 (5 bases). V was trimmed by 3 bases and J by 1 base, leaving 9 bases between them. The CDR3 contains 14 residues. Here the CDR3 DNA reads TGTGCCAGCAGTTTCGGGACCGAGAACACTGAAGCTTTCTTT. Protein sequence: CASSFGTENTEAFF.

This clonotype was recorded at least ten times. V usage is TRBV13 and J usage is TRBJ2-7; possible D gene TRBD1, 6 bases. Germline loops: CDR1 PRHDT, CDR2 FYEKMQ (reference sequence). The CDR3 runs to 15 residues. The V and J ends lost 5 bases and 3 bases respectively, with 17 bases between them. The chain's CDR3 is CASSQKTGAYYEQYF. The CDR3 nucleotides are TGTGCCAGCAGCCAAAAGACAGGAGCCTACTACGAGCAGTACTTC.

In DNA form, the CDR3 reads TGTGCCAGCAGTGCCCAGTCTTCGGGACTTAACAATGAGCAGTTCTTC. Amino acids: CASSAQSSGLNNEQFF. The rearrangement links TRBV2 to TRBJ2-1; TRBD2 is a possible D gene (6 bases). Germline CDR1 and CDR2: SNHLY and FYNNEI. The CDR3 runs to 16 residues. Trimming removed 4 bases from V and 5 bases from J, with 18 bases in between.

This clonotype has ten or more counts. A single base separates this from a much larger clone, so it may be a read error. The rearrangement joins TRBV6-5 to TRBJ2-7; 10 positions agree with TRBD2. V lost 0 bases to trimming and J lost 5 bases; unmatched junction nucleotides: 7. The CDR3 totals 16 residues. CDR1 is MNHEY and CDR2 is SVGAGI in the germline V gene. The CDR3 DNA follows: TGTGCCAGCAGTTACTCGAGGCCTAGCGGGAGCAACGAGCAGTACTTC. Translation: CASSYSRPSGSNEQYF.

This chain uses TRBV19 with TRBJ1-1; D might be TRBD1 (6 bases). CDR3 size: 17 residues. Trimming shortened V by 6 bases and J by 0 bases, and 20 bases separated the two germline ends. CDR1 and CDR2 from the germline V gene are LNHDA and SQIVND (reference sequence). CDR3 DNA: TGTGCCAGTAGGGAGACCGGGACAAGGAGCTTGAACACTGAAGCTTTCTTT. This encodes CASRETGTRSLNTEAFF.

The V gene is TRBV30, the J gene TRBJ1-1; D is perhaps TRBD1 (5 bases). The CDR3 runs 16 residues. Trimming removed 1 base from V and 1 base from J, with 16 bases in between. CDR1 is GTSNPN and CDR2 is SVGIG in the germline V gene (reference sequence). The CDR3 reads CAWSGRRGFRNTEAFF. The CDR3 bases are TGTGCCTGGAGTGGACGACGGGGGTTCCGGAACACTGAAGCTTTCTTT.

This rearrangement joins TRBV12-3 or TRBV12-4 to TRBJ2-3, with 7 bases that match TRBD2. This CDR3 is 15 amino acids long. V shed 4 bases, J shed 2 bases, and the junction held 6 bases outside the gene matches. The CDR3 DNA reads as TGTGCCAGCAGTTCTAGCGGAGCCTTCACAGATACGCAGTATTTT. Translated: CASSSSGAFTDTQYF.

This clonotype was seen many times. The chain carries TRBV11-1 and TRBJ2-1; 10 bases are shared with TRBD2. Germline trimming cut 3 bases from V and 6 bases from J; bases unmatched to any gene: 5. This CDR3 comprises 15 residues. From germline, CDR1 is SGHAT and CDR2 FQDESV (reference sequence). The DNA for the CDR3 is TGTGCCAGCAGCTTTGGGACTAGCGTATTCAATGAGCAGTTCTTC. It is translated as CASSFGTSVFNEQFF.

About this clonotype itself: The likely explanation is a read error, given a far larger clone one base away. This chain connects TRBV7-9 to TRBJ2-3; no clear D. CDR3 length: 16 residues. Germline V gene data show CDR1 as SEHNR and CDR2 as FQNEAQ (reference sequence). Deletions cut 5 bases from V and 7 bases from J, with 22 bases between. The CDR3: CASSPQTLGPPYTQYF. In DNA, the CDR3 is TGTGCCAGCAGCCCCCAAACACTGGGCCCCCCCTATACGCAGTATTTT.

There are many counts of this clonotype. The chain uses TRBV5-4 and TRBJ2-7, with D possibly being TRBD2 (5 bases). The germline V and J ends were trimmed by 10 bases and 6 bases, with 23 bases remaining between them. This CDR3 contains 14 residues. Germline-derived CDR1 and CDR2 are SGHNT and YYREEE (reference sequence). CDR3 region: CALPEGRVGREQYF. CDR3 DNA sequence: TGTGCCCTACCTGAGGGAAGGGTAGGACGCGAGCAGTACTTC.

For this clonotype: Its ends do not fully match the called genes, so a read error is possible. The chain combines TRBV6-1 with TRBJ2-2; TRBD2 aligns across 8 bases. This CDR3 has 15 amino acids. In germline, CDR1 is MNHNS, CDR2 SASEGT. CDR3 bases: TGTGCCATCAGGCCGGGGGGGCCGAGCACCGGGGAGCTTTTTTTT. It is translated as CAIRPGGPSTGELFF.

Of note for this clonotype: A far larger clone is a single base away, which makes a read error likely. No conserved phenylalanine or tryptophan is present at the end of the CDR3, so a read error is the likely explanation. V usage is TRBV6-4 and J usage is TRBJ2-7; D is undetermined. V was cut by 3 bases and J by 2 bases, with 14 bases left in between. Germline CDR1 reads MRHNA; CDR2 reads SNTAGT. This CDR3 has 15 residues. DNA for the CDR3: TGTGCCAGCAGTGAAGGTGGGGTCTCCACCTACGAGCAGTACTTA. It codes for CASSEGGVSTYEQYL.

This clonotype occurred many times. This sequence joins TRBV19 and TRBJ2-3; D ambiguous. Between the trimmed V and J ends, which lost 4 bases and 0 bases, there was a span of 8 bases. The CDR3 runs to 14 residues. Germline CDR1 reads LNHDA; CDR2 reads SQIVND (reference sequence). DNA for the CDR3: TGTGCCAGTAGTAGGGGTATTAGCACAGATACGCAGTATTTT. Amino acid sequence: CASSRGISTDTQYF.

Regarding this clonotype: Sequence at one end of the junction differs from germline and may be a read error. The J gene is TRBJ2-7, the V gene TRBV6-5; 9 bases fit TRBD1. Germline assignment: CDR1 MNHEY and CDR2 SVGAGI. This CDR3 has 20 residues. The chain's CDR3 is CASSYTSGTGPVGGGNEQYF. The CDR3 DNA reads TGTGCCAGTAGTTACACCTCCGGGACAGGGCCTGTAGGTGGGGGCAACGAGCAGTACTTC.

In its sample, this clonotype was seen many times. Here the CDR3 DNA reads TGCAGTGCTAGAGATCGAATCCTAGCGGGGCCGAGGGGGGATACGCAGTATTTT. Its translation is CSARDRILAGPRGDTQYF. The J gene is TRBJ2-3, the V gene TRBV20-1; 9 bases are a match to TRBD2. V dropped 0 bases and J dropped 6; count of bases not matched to a gene: 16. Per the germline V gene, CDR1 is DFQATT and CDR2 is SNEGSKA (reference sequence). This CDR3 region has 18 residues.

This clonotype was observed many times. CDR3: CASSEYREQFF. In nucleotides, the CDR3 is TGTGCCAGCAGCGAATACCGTGAGCAGTTCTTC. The chain combines TRBV7-8 with TRBJ2-1; no clear D. CDR3 length: 11 residues. Germline V gene lookup returns CDR1 SGHVS and CDR2 FQNEAQ. The V and J ends lost 5 bases and 9 bases respectively, with 8 bases between them.

By sample share, this clonotype is medium-sized (0.01 to 0.1%). V is TRBV4-1 and J is TRBJ1-2; D is unresolved. The germline CDR1 and CDR2 sequences are MGHRA and YSYEKL. The length of the CDR3 is 15 residues. Trimming pared 0 bases from V and 4 bases from J, leaving 12 bases between. The CDR3 protein is CASSQEPQARYGYTF. The CDR3 DNA reads as TGCGCCAGCAGCCAAGAACCCCAGGCCCGCTATGGCTACACCTTC.

Only one count was recorded for this clonotype. A much bigger clone sits one base away, suggesting this may be a read error. The gene calls are TRBV20-1 and TRBJ2-5, with 9 bases fitting TRBD2. Germline-derived CDR1 and CDR2 are DFQATT and SNEGSKA (reference sequence). The CDR3 is made up of 16 amino acids. J lost 4 bases, V lost 6 bases, and 15 bases had no gene match. CDR3: CSADSLSGSGRETQYF. The CDR3 bases are TGCAGTGCCGACTCGCTTAGCGGGAGCGGGAGAGAGACCCAGTACTTC.

There are many counts of this clonotype. The genes are TRBV29-1 and TRBJ2-1; D is possibly TRBD2 (5 bases). Deletions cut 2 bases from V and 0 bases from J, with 8 bases between. Germline V gives CDR1 SQVTM, CDR2 ANQGSEA. CDR3 size: 14 residues. The CDR3 sequence is CSVESGSSYNEQFF. The CDR3 DNA sequence: TGCAGCGTTGAAAGTGGGAGCTCCTACAATGAGCAGTTCTTC.

V usage is TRBV6-2 or TRBV6-3 and J usage is TRBJ2-7, with D perhaps matching TRBD1 or TRBD2 (5 bases each). Germline values: CDR1 MNHEY, CDR2 SVGEGT. V dropped 10 bases and J dropped 7 bases, with 20 bases sitting between them. The CDR3 has 13 residues. The CDR3: CAILLEGSMEQYF. In nucleotides, the CDR3 is TGTGCCATCCTTCTAGAGGGGTCGATGGAGCAGTACTTC.

This chain connects TRBV7-8 to TRBJ2-7, with 7 bases fitting TRBD1. CDR3 length: 14 residues. The junction had 9 bases not matched to a gene; V was cut back by 7 bases and J by 3 bases. Looked up from germline, CDR1 is SGHVS and CDR2 is FQNEAQ. The CDR3 is CASTQQGLGYEQYF. CDR3 nucleotide sequence: TGTGCCAGCACCCAACAGGGGCTTGGCTACGAGCAGTACTTC.

This chain joins TRBV20-1 and TRBJ1-2; D remains ambiguous. This CDR3 contains 14 residues. From germline, CDR1 is DFQATT and CDR2 SNEGSKA (reference sequence). The V end lost 2 bases, the J end lost 7 bases, and 17 bases lay between the germline ends. CDR3 amino acids: CSARPRPSEGGYTF. Here the CDR3 DNA reads TGCAGTGCTAGACCCCGCCCTTCCGAGGGTGGCTACACCTTC.